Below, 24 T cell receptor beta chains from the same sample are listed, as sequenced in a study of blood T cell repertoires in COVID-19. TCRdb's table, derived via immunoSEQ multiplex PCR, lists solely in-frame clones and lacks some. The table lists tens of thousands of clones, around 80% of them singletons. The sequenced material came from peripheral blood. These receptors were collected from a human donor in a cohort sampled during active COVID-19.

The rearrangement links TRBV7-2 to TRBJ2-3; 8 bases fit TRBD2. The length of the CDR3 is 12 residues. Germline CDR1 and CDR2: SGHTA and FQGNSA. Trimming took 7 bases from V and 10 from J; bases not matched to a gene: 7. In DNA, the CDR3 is TGTGCCAGCACCGGAGGGACTAGATCGCAGTATTTT. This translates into CASTGGTRSQYF.

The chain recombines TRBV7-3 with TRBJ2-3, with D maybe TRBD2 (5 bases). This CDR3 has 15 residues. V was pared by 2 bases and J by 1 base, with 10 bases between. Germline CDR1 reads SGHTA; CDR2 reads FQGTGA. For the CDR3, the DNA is TGTGCCAGCAGCTTACAACGGGGAGGCACAGATACGCAGTATTTT. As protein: CASSLQRGGTDTQYF.

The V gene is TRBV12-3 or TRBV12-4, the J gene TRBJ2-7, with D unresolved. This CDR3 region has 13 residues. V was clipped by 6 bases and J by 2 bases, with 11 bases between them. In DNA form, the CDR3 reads TGTGCCAGCAGCTACACAGTGACCTACGAGCAGTACTTC. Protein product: CASSYTVTYEQYF.

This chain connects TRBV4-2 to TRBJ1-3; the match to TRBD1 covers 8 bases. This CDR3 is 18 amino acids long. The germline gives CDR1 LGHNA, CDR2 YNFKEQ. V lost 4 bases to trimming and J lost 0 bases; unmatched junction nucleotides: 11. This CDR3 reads CASSRDPGQVSSGNTIYF. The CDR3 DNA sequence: TGTGCCAGCAGCCGAGATCCGGGACAGGTCAGCTCTGGAAACACCATATATTTT.

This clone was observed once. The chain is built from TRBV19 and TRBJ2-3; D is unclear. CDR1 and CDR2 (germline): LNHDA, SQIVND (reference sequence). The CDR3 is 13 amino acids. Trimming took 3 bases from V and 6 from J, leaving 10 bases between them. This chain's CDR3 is CASSIQRLDTQYF. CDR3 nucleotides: TGTGCCAGTAGTATCCAGAGGCTGGATACGCAGTATTTT.

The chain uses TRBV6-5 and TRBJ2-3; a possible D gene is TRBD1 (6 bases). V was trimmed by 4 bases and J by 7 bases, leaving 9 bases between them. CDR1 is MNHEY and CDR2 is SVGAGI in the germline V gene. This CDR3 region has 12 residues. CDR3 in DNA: TGTGCCAGCAGTTCCCAGGGGAATACGCAGTATTTT. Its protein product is CASSSQGNTQYF.

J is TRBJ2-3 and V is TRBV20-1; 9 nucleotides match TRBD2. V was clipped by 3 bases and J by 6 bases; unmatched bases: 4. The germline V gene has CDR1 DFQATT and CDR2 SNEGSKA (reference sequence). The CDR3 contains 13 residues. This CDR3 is CSASSLAGDTQYF. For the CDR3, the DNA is TGCAGTGCTAGTTCCCTAGCGGGGGATACGCAGTATTTT.

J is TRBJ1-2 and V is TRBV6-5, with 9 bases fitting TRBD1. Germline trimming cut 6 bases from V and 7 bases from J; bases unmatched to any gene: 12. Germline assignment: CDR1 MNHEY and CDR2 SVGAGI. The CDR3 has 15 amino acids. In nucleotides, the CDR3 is TGTGCCAGCAGCTTCACAGGGGGCGCGGTCGGTGGCTACACCTTC. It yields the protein CASSFTGGAVGGYTF.

The CDR3 DNA sequence: TGTGCCAGCAGCTTGGCTTGGGGACAGGCGGCTGAAGCTTTCTTT. Its translation: CASSLAWGQAAEAFF. This chain uses TRBV5-8 with TRBJ1-1, with TRBD1 matching over 8 bases. V lost 0 bases and J lost 6; bases outside the gene matches: 7. The CDR3 has 15 residues. CDR1 is SGHTS, CDR2 YDEGEE, per germline. The whole variable domain, remainder taken from reference TRBV5-8 and TRBJ1-1, is EAGVTQSPTHLIKTRGQQATLRCSPISGHTSVYWYQQALGLGLQFLLWYDEGEERNRGNFPPRFSGRQFPNYSSELNVNALELEDSALYLCASSLAWGQAAEAFFGQGTRLTVV.

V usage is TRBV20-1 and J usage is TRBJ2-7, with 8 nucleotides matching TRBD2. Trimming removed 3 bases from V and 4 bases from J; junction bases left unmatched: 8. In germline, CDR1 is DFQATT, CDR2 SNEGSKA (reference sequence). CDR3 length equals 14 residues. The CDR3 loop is CSASERTSSYEQYF. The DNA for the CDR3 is TGCAGTGCTAGTGAACGGACTAGCAGTTACGAGCAGTACTTC.

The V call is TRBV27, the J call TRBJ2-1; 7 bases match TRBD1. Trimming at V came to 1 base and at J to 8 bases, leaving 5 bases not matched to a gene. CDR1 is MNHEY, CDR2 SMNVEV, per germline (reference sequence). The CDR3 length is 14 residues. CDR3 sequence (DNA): TGTGCCAGCAGTTTATTGAGGACAGGTTATGAGCAGTTCTTC. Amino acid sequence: CASSLLRTGYEQFF.

CDR3 residues: CASSYTSGRAETQYF. The DNA of the CDR3 is TGTGCCAGCAGTTACACAAGCGGGAGGGCGGAGACCCAGTACTTC. V and J are TRBV6-6 and TRBJ2-5; TRBD2 matches 10 bases. The V gene's germline CDR1 is MNHNY and CDR2 SVGAGI (reference sequence). CDR3 length: 15 residues. V lost 2 bases, J lost 5 bases, and 5 bases stayed unmatched.

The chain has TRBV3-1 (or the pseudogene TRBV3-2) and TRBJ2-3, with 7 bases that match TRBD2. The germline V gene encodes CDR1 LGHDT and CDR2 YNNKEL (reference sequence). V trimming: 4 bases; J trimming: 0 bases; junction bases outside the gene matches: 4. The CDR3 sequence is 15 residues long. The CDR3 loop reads CASSPGTMSTDTQYF. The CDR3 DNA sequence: TGTGCCAGCAGCCCCGGGACTATGAGCACAGATACGCAGTATTTT.

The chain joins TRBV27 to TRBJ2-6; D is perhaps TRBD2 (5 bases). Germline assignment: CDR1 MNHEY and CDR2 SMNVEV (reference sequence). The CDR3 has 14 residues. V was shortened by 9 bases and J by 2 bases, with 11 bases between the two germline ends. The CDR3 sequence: CASRERPGANVLTF. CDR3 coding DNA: TGTGCCAGTAGGGAGAGGCCTGGGGCCAACGTCCTGACTTTC.

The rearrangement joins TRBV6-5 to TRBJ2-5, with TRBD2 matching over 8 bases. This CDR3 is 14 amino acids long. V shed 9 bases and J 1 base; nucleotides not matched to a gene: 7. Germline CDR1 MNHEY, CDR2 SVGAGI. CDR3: CASIAGNSQETQYF. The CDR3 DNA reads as TGTGCCAGTATAGCGGGGAACAGCCAAGAGACCCAGTACTTC.

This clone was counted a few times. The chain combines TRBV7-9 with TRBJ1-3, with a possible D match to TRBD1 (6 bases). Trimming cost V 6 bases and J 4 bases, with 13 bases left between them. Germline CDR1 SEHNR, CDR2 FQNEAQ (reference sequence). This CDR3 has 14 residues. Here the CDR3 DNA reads TGTGCCAGCAGTTCTACAGGGTACGGAAACACCATATATTTT. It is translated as CASSSTGYGNTIYF.

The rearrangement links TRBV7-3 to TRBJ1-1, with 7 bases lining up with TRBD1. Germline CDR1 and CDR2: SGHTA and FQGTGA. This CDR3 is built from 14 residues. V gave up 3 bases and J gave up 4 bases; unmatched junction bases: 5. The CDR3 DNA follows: TGTGCCAGCAGCTTGTATTCAGGGGGCACTGAAGCTTTCTTT. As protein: CASSLYSGGTEAFF.

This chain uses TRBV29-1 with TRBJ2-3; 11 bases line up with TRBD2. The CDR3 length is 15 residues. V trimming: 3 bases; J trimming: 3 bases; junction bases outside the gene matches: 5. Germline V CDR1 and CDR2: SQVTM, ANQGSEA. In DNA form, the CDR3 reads TGCAGCGTTGAGACTAGCGGGATCGGAACAGATACGCAGTATTTT. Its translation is CSVETSGIGTDTQYF.

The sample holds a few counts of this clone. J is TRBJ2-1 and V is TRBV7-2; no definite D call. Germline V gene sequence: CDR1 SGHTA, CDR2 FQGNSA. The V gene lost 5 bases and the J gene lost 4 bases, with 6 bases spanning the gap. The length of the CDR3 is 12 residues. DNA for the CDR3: TGTGCCAGCAGCGGCAATTACAATGAGCAGTTCTTC. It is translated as CASSGNYNEQFF.

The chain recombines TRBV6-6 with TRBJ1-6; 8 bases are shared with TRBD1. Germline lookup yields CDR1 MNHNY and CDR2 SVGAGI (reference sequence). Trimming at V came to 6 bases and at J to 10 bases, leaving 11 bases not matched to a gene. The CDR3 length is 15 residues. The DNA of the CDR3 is TGTGCCAGCAGGGAAAACAGGGGGATCCCATCACCCCTCCACTTT. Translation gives CASRENRGIPSPLHF.

This chain's CDR3 is CASSLDGGEFLEQFF. DNA of the CDR3: TGTGCCAGCAGCTTAGATGGCGGGGAGTTCCTTGAGCAGTTCTTC. V and J are TRBV11-2 and TRBJ2-1, with D possibly matching TRBD2 (6 bases). The germline V gene encodes CDR1 SGHAT and CDR2 FQNNGV. CDR3 length: 15 amino acids. The ends were cut back, 0 bases at V and 9 bases at J, with 15 bases in the middle.

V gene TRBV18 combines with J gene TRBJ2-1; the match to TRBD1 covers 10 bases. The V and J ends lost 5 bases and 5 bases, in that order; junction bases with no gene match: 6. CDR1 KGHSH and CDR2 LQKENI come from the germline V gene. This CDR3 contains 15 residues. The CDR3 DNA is TGTGCCAGCTCATCCTGGGGGACAGGGGACAATGAGCAGTTCTTC. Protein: CASSSWGTGDNEQFF.

In DNA, the CDR3 is TGTGCCAGCAGCCCCCACGCTGACGGGGGGACAAGAAAGATTAATGAGCAGTTCTTC. It yields the protein CASSPHADGGTRKINEQFF. The chain is built from TRBV7-2 and TRBJ2-1; perhaps TRBD2 as D (7 bases). V was trimmed by 5 bases and J by 7 bases, leaving 30 bases between them. Germline CDR1 reads SGHTA; CDR2 reads FQGNSA. The CDR3 has 19 residues.

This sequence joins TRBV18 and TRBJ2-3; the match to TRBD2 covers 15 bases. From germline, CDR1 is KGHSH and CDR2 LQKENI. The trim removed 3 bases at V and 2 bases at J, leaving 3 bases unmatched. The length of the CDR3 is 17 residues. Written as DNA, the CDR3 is TGTGCCAGCTCACCCGGGACTAGCGGGAGGTACACAGATACGCAGTATTTT. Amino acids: CASSPGTSGRYTDTQYF. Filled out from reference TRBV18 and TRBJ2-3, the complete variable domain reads NAGVMQNPRHLVRRRGQEARLRCSPMKGHSHVYWYRQLPEEGLKFMVYLQKENIIDESGMPKERFSAEFPKEGPSILRIQQVVRGDSAAYFCASSPGTSGRYTDTQYFGPGTRLTVL.